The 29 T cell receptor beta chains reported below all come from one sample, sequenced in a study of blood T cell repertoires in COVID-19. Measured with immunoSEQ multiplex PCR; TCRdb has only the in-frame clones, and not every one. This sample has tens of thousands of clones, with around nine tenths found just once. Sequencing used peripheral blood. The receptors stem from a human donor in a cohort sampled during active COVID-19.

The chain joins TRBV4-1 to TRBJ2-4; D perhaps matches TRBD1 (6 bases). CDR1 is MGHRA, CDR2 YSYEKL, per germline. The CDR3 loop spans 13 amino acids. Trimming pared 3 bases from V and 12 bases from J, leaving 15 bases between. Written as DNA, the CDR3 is TGCGCCAGCAGCCAGGTACAGGGAACGACTCAGTACTTC. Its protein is CASSQVQGTTQYF.

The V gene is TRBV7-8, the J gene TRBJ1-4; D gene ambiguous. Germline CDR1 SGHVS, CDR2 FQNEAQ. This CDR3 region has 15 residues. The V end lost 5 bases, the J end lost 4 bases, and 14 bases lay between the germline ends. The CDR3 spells CASSLREGSNEKLFF. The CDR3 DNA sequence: TGTGCCAGCAGCCTTAGGGAAGGGAGTAATGAAAAACTGTTTTTT.

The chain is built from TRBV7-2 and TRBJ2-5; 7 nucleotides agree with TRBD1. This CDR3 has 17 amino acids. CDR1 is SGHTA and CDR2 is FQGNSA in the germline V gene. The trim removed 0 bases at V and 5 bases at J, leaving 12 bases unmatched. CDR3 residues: CASSLAALTGTMETQYF. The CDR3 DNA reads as TGTGCCAGCAGCTTAGCAGCCCTGACAGGGACGATGGAGACCCAGTACTTC.

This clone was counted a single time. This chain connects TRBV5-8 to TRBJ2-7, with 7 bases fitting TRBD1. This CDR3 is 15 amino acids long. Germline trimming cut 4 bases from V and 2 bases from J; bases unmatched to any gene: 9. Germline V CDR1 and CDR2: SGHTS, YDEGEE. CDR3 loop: CASSQLRDSTYEQYF. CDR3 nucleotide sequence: TGTGCCAGCAGCCAACTCCGGGACAGTACCTACGAGCAGTACTTC.

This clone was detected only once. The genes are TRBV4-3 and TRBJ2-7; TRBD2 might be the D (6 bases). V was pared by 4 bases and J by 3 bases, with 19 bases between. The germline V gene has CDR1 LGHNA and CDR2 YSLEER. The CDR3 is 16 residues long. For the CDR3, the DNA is TGCGCCAGCAGCCCAACCGGAGGGATTATTTTCTACGAGCAGTACTTC. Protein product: CASSPTGGIIFYEQYF.

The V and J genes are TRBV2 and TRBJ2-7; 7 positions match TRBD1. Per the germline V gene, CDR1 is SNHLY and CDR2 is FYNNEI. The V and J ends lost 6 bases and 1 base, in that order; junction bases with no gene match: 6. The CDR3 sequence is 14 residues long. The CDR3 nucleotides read TGTGCCAGCAGCCCGGACAGGATGTCCTACGAGCAGTACTTC. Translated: CASSPDRMSYEQYF.

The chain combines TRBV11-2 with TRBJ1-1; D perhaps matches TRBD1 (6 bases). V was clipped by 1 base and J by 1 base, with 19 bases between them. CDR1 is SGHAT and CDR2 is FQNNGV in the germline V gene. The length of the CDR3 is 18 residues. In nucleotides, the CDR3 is TGTGCCAGCAGCTTAGTCGCGACCGCTTCGGGACAGAACACTGAAGCTTTCTTT. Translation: CASSLVATASGQNTEAFF.

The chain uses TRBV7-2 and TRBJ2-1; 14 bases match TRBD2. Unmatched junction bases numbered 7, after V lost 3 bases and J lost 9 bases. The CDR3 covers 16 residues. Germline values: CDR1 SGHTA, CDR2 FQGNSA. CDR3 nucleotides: TGTGCCAGCAGCTTGGCAGGACTAGCGGGAGGAGGTGAGCAGTTCTTC. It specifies CASSLAGLAGGGEQFF.

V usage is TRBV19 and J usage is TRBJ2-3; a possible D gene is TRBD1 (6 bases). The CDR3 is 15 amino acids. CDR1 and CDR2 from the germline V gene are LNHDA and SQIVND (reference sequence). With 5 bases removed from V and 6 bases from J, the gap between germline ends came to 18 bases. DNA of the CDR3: TGTGCCAGTAGTCAAGGAACCGGGACATCTGATACGCAGTATTTT. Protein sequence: CASSQGTGTSDTQYF. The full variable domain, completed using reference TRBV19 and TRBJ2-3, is DGGITQSPKYLFRKEGQNVTLSCEQNLNHDAMYWYRQDPGQGLRLIYYSQIVNDFQKGDIAEGYSVSREKKESFPLTVTSAQKNPTAFYLCASSQGTGTSDTQYFGPGTRLTVL.

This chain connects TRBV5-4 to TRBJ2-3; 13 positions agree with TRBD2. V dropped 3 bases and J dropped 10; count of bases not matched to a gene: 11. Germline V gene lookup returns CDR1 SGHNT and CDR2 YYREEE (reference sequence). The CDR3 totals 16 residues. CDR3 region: CASSSLTSGGAAPQYF. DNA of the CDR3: TGTGCCAGCAGCTCGTTAACTAGCGGGGGGGCCGCCCCGCAGTATTTT. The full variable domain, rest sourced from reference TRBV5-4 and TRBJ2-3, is ETGVTQSPTHLIKTRGQQVTLRCSSQSGHNTVSWYQQALGQGPQFIFQYYREEENGRGNFPPRFSGLQFPNYSSELNVNALELDDSALYLCASSSLTSGGAAPQYFGPGTRLTVL.

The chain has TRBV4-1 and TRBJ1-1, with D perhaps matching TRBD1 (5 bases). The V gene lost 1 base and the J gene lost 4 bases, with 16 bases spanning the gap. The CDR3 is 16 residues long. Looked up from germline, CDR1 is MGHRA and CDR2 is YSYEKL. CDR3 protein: CASSQAPGTWGTEAFF. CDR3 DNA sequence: TGCGCCAGCAGCCAAGCGCCAGGGACTTGGGGCACTGAAGCTTTCTTT.

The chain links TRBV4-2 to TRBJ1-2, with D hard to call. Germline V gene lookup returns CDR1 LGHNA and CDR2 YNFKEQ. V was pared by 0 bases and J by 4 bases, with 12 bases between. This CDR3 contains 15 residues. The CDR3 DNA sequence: TGTGCCAGCAGCCAAGATAACAGCCCTGGCTATGGCTACACCTTC. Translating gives CASSQDNSPGYGYTF.

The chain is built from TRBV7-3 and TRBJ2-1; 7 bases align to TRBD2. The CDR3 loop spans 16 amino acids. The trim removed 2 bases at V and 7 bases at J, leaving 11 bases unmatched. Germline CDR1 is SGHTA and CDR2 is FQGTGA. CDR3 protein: CASSLWGTTSVNEQFF. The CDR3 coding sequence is TGTGCCAGCAGCTTATGGGGGACTACGTCGGTGAATGAGCAGTTCTTC. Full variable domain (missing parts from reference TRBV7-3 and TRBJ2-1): GAGVSQTPSNKVTEKGKYVELRCDPISGHTALYWYRQSLGQGPEFLIYFQGTGAADDSGLPNDRFFAVRPEGSVSTLKIQRTERGDSAVYLCASSLWGTTSVNEQFFGPGTRLTVL.

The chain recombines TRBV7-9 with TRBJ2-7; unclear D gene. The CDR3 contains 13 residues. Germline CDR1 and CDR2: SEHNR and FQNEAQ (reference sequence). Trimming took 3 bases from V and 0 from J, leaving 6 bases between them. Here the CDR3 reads CASSFPSSYEQYF. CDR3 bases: TGTGCCAGCAGCTTTCCGAGCTCCTACGAGCAGTACTTC.

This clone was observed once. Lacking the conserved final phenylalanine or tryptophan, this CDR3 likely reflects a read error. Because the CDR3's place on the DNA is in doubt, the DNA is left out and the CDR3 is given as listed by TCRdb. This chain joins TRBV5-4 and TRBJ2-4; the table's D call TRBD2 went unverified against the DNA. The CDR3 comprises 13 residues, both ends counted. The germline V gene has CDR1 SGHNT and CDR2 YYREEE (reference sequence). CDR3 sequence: CASSPDEAGSGSL.

The CDR3: CAISRTSGSYEQYF. The CDR3 nucleotides are TGTGCCATCAGTCGGACTAGCGGCTCCTACGAGCAGTACTTC. This chain connects TRBV10-3 to TRBJ2-7, with TRBD2 identical over 10 bases. Per germline, CDR1 ENHRY and CDR2 SYGVKD. This CDR3 region has 14 residues. After removal of 5 bases from V and 0 bases from J, the junction contained 1 base not matched to a gene.

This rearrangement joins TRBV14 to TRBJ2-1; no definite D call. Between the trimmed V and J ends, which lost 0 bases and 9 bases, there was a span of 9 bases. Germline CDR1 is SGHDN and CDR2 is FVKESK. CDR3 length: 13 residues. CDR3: CASSQDRRSEQFF. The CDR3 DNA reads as TGTGCCAGCAGCCAAGATAGGAGATCTGAGCAGTTCTTC.

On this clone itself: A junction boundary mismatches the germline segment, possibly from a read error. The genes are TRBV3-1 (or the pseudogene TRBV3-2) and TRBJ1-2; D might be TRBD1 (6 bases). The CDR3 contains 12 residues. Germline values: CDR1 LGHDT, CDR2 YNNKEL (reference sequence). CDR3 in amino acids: CASSQQFTGTSF. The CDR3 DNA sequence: TGTGCCAGCAGCCAACAATTTACAGGGACATCCTTC.

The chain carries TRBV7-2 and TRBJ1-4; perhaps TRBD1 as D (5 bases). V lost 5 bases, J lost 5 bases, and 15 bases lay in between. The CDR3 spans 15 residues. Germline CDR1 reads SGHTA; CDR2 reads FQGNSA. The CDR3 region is CASSQGGTSNEKLFF. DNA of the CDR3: TGTGCCAGCAGCCAGGGAGGGACTTCAAATGAAAAACTGTTTTTT. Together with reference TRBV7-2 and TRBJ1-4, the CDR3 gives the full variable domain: GAGVSQSPSNKVTEKGKDVELRCDPISGHTALYWYRQSLGQGLEFLIYFQGNSAPDKSGLPSDRFSAERTGGSVSTLTIQRTQQEDSAVYLCASSQGGTSNEKLFFGSGTQLSVL.

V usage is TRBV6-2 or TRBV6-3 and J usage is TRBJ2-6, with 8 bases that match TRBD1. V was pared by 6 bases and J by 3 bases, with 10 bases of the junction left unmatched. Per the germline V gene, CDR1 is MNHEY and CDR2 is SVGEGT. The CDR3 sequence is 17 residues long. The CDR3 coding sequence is TGTGCCAGCAGCTGGGAGACAGGGGCCTTTGGGGCCAACGTCCTGACTTTC. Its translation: CASSWETGAFGANVLTF.

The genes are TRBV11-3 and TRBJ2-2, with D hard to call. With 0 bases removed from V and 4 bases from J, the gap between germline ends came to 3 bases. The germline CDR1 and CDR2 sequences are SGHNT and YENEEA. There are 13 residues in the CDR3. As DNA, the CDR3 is TGTGCCAGCAGCTTAGACTCCACCGGGGAGCTGTTTTTT. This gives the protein CASSLDSTGELFF.

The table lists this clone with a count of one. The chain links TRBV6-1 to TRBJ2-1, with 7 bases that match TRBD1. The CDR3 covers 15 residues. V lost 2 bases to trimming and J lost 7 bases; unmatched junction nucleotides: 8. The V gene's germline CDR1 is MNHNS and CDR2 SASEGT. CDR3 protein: CASSEQGVNGNEQFF. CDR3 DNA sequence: TGTGCCAGCAGTGAACAGGGGGTAAACGGGAATGAGCAGTTCTTC.

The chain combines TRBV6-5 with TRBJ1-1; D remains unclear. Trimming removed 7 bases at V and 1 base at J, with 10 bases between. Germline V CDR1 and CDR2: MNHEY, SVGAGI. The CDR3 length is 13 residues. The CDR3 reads CASTFDWNTEAFF. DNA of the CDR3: TGTGCCAGCACCTTCGACTGGAACACTGAAGCTTTCTTT.

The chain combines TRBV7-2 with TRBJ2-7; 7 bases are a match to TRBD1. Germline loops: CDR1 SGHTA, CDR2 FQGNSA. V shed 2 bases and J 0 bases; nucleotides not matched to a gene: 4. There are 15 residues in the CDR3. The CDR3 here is CASSLTGVSSYEQYF. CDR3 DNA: TGTGCCAGCAGCTTAACAGGGGTAAGCTCCTACGAGCAGTACTTC.

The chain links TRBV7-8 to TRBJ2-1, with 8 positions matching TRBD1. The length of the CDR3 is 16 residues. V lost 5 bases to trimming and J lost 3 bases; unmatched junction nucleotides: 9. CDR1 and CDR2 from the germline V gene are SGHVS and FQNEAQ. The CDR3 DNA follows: TGTGCCAGCAGCCACAAACGGGACAGGATCTACAATGAGCAGTTCTTC. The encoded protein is CASSHKRDRIYNEQFF.

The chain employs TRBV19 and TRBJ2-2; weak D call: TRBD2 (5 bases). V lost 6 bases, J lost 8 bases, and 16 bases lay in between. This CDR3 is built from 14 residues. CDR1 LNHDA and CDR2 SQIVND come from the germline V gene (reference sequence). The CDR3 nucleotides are TGTGCCAGTAGAGGCCCTCTAGCCGGGGGGGAGCTGTTTTTT. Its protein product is CASRGPLAGGELFF.

The CDR3 DNA is TGTGCCAGCAGCGTAGGGACAGTAAACCAAGAGACCCAGTACTTC. Translation: CASSVGTVNQETQYF. J is TRBJ2-5 and V is TRBV9; D is perhaps TRBD1 (6 bases). The CDR3 is 15 residues long. Between the trimmed V and J ends, which lost 0 bases and 0 bases, there was a span of 9 bases. Germline V gene sequence: CDR1 SGDLS, CDR2 YYNGEE.

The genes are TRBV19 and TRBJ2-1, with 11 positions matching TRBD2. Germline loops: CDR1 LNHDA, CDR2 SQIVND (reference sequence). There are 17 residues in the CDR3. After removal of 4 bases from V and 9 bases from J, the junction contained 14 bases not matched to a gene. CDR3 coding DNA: TGTGCCAGTAGTAGGGGTGACCTAGCGGGAGGTCCCGGTGAGCAGTTCTTC. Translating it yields CASSRGDLAGGPGEQFF.

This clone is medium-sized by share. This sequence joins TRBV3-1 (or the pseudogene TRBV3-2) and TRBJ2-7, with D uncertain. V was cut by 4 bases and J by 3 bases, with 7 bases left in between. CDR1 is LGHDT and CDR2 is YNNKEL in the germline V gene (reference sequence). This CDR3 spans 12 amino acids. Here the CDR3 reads CASSPTGYEQYF. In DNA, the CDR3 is TGTGCCAGCAGCCCAACGGGCTACGAGCAGTACTTC.